A single sample is the source of the 12 T cell receptor beta chains below, sequenced in a study of OX40 agonist ivuxolimab in advanced cancers. Sequencing used immunoSEQ multiplex PCR; TCRdb keeps in-frame clones, though not all of them. The repertoire holds about 110,000 clones, with under 95% as singletons. Source: CD4+ or CD8+ T cells sorted from blood, taken in a trial of the OX40 agonist ivuxolimab. Receptors were obtained from an adult with an advanced solid tumor such as melanoma, head and neck, liver or kidney cancer.

The V and J genes are TRBV6-6 and TRBJ1-2; TRBD1 agrees at 7 bases. CDR1 and CDR2 (germline): MNHNY, SVGAGI (reference sequence). The junction had 8 bases not matched to a gene; V was cut back by 5 bases and J by 5 bases. The CDR3 is made up of 14 amino acids. CDR3 amino acids: CASSRTGTAYGYTF. The CDR3, as DNA: TGTGCCAGCAGTAGGACCGGGACAGCATATGGCTACACCTTC.

The genes are TRBV11-3 and TRBJ2-2; weak D call: TRBD2 (5 bases). Germline V gene sequence: CDR1 SGHNT, CDR2 YENEEA. The CDR3 extends over 12 amino acids. Trimming shortened V by 5 bases and J by 4 bases, and 5 bases separated the two germline ends. CDR3 nucleotide sequence: TGTGCCAGCAGCAGCGGCACCGGGGAGCTGTTTTTT. It translates to CASSSGTGELFF.

The CDR3 sequence is CASYPGTGNNNEQFF. The CDR3, as DNA: TGTGCCAGTTACCCCGGGACAGGGAATAACAATGAGCAGTTCTTC. The chain has TRBV6-1 and TRBJ2-1; 9 nucleotides match TRBD1. The germline CDR1 and CDR2 sequences are MNHNS and SASEGT. V lost 9 bases to trimming and J lost 5 bases; unmatched junction nucleotides: 11. The CDR3 is made up of 15 amino acids.

CDR3 protein: CASSPGRGSDRRYF. CDR3 in DNA: TGTGCCAGCTCTCCCGGTCGGGGTAGTGACCGTCGGTACTTC. The genes are TRBV18 and TRBJ2-4; possible D gene TRBD2, 5 bases. The CDR3 has 14 residues. Germline V gene sequence: CDR1 KGHSH, CDR2 LQKENI. Trimming removed 6 bases from V and 15 bases from J, with 24 bases in between.

The chain links TRBV2 to TRBJ2-3, with 7 bases that match TRBD2. The CDR3 extends over 15 amino acids. After removal of 6 bases from V and 2 bases from J, the junction contained 8 bases not matched to a gene. Germline CDR1 SNHLY, CDR2 FYNNEI. CDR3 region: CASRWSGTNTDTQYF. In nucleotides, the CDR3 is TGTGCCAGCAGATGGAGCGGGACGAACACAGATACGCAGTATTTT.

The chain employs TRBV11-3 and TRBJ2-6; D not certain. Germline loops: CDR1 SGHNT, CDR2 YENEEA. Trimming took off 1 base at V and 4 bases at J, with 8 bases between the two ends. CDR3 length: 15 residues. The CDR3 loop is CASSLGLRGANVLTF. The CDR3 coding sequence is TGTGCCAGCAGCTTAGGTCTGCGGGGGGCCAACGTCCTGACTTTC.

The J gene is TRBJ1-1, the V gene TRBV7-9; D is ambiguous. Trimming pared 3 bases from V and 4 bases from J, leaving 9 bases between. The CDR3 extends over 13 amino acids. In germline, CDR1 is SEHNR, CDR2 FQNEAQ (reference sequence). The CDR3 region has the DNA TGTGCCAGCAGCTTCGTCGAGGGCACTGAAGCTTTCTTT. Translating it yields CASSFVEGTEAFF.

The chain couples TRBV5-1 to TRBJ1-2; tentative D call: TRBD1 (5 bases). This CDR3 spans 15 amino acids. V was cut by 0 bases and J by 8 bases, with 17 bases left in between. Per germline, CDR1 SGHRS and CDR2 YFSETQ. The CDR3 sequence is CASSLAGEGHEGYTF. CDR3 coding DNA: TGCGCCAGCAGCTTGGCCGGGGAGGGGCACGAAGGCTACACCTTC. Filled out from reference TRBV5-1 and TRBJ1-2, the complete variable domain reads KAGVTQTPRYLIKTRGQQVTLSCSPISGHRSVSWYQQTPGQGLQFLFEYFSETQRNKGNFPGRFSGRQFSNSRSEMNVSTLELGDSALYLCASSLAGEGHEGYTFGSGTRLTVV.

A few counts support this clone. The chain couples TRBV6-1 to TRBJ1-2, with D possibly TRBD1 on 6 matching bases. The length of the CDR3 is 15 residues. V lost 6 bases to trimming and J lost 4 bases, with 18 bases between them. CDR1 and CDR2 from the germline V gene are MNHNS and SASEGT. The CDR3 DNA reads TGTGCCAGCAGGCGACCGGGGCAGGGGATCTATGGCTACACCTTC. Translated: CASRRPGQGIYGYTF.

This sequence joins TRBV27 and TRBJ1-2, with D possibly matching TRBD1 (6 bases). Germline V gene sequence: CDR1 MNHEY, CDR2 SMNVEV (reference sequence). CDR3 length equals 14 residues. Trimming shortened V by 4 bases and J by 3 bases, and 12 bases separated the two germline ends. In nucleotides, the CDR3 is TGTGCCAGCAGTTGGGCAGGGGAGGACTATGGCTACACCTTC. Its protein product is CASSWAGEDYGYTF.

The rearrangement links TRBV7-9 to TRBJ1-5; D gene ambiguous. V was cut by 4 bases and J by 0 bases, with 7 bases left in between. Germline loops: CDR1 SEHNR, CDR2 FQNEAQ (reference sequence). The CDR3 has 14 amino acids. The CDR3 region has the DNA TGTGCCAGCAGCTCGGGATTTAGCAATCAGCCCCAGCATTTT. It translates to CASSSGFSNQPQHF.

V and J are TRBV5-6 and TRBJ2-2; possibly TRBD1 or TRBD2 for D (5 bases each). Trimming took 4 bases from V and 3 from J, leaving 19 bases between them. Germline values: CDR1 SGHDT, CDR2 YYEEEE. The CDR3 runs 17 residues. The CDR3 loop reads CASSRGLGLDDTGELFF. DNA for the CDR3: TGTGCCAGCAGCCGGGGCCTCGGGCTAGACGACACCGGGGAGCTGTTTTTT.